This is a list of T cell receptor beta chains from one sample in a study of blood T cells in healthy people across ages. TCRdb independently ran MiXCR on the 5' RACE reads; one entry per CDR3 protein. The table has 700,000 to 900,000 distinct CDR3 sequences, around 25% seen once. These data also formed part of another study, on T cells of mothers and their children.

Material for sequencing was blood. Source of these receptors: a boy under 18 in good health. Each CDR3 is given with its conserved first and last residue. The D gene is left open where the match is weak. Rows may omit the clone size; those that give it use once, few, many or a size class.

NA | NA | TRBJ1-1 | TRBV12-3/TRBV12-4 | CASSSSDGGSAEAFF | TGTGCCAGCAGTTCCTCAGACGGGGGTAGCGCTGAAGCTTTCTTT
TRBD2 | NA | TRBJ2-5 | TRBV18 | CASSQETGGNRETQYF | TGTGCCAGCTCACAAGAAACGGGGGGGAATCGAGAGACCCAGTACTTC
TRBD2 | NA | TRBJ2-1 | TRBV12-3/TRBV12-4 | CASNFPSSSGGTYNEQFF | TGTGCCAGCAATTTCCCCTCATCTAGCGGGGGAACCTACAATGAGCAGTTCTTC
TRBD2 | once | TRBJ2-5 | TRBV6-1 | CASSEAGIPRAETQYF | TGTGCCAGCAGCGAAGCGGGAATCCCGCGGGCAGAGACCCAGTACTTC
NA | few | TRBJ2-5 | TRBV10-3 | CAISDSSGETQYF | TGTGCCATCAGTGATTCCTCGGGGGAGACCCAGTACTTC
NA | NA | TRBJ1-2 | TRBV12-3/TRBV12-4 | CASSLSPITNYGYTF | TGTGCCAGCAGTTTGAGCCCAATCACGAACTATGGCTACACCTTC
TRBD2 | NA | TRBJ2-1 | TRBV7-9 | CASSLRGGSASSYNEQFF | TGTGCCAGCAGCTTGCGGGGAGGGTCGGCTAGCTCCTACAATGAGCAGTTCTTC
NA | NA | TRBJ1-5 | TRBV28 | CASSFWQGGIQPQHF | TGTGCCAGCAGTTTTTGGCAGGGTGGCATTCAGCCCCAGCATTTT
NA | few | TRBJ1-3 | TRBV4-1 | CASSSNQQGPISGNTIYF | TGCGCCAGCAGCTCGAACCAGCAGGGGCCAATCTCTGGAAACACCATATATTTT
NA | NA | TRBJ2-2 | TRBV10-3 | CAISRGARNTGELFF | TGTGCCATCAGCCGGGGGGCGAGAAACACCGGGGAGCTGTTTTTT
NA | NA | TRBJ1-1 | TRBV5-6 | CASSTWNTEAFF | TGTGCCAGCAGCACCTGGAACACTGAAGCTTTCTTT
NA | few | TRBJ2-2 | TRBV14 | CASSQNSYAGELFF | TGTGCCAGCAGCCAGAACTCGTACGCCGGGGAGCTGTTTTTT
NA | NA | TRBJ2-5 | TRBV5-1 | CASSLNTGFQETQYF | TGCGCCAGCAGCTTAAACACAGGGTTCCAAGAGACCCAGTACTTC
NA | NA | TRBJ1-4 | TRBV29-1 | CSALDLTNEKLFF | TGCAGCGCCCTGGACCTGACTAATGAAAAACTGTTTTTT
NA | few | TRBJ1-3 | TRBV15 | CATSRTYQVLGPSGDTIYF | TGTGCCACCAGCAGGACATACCAAGTGCTAGGACCCAGCGGTGACACCATATATTTT
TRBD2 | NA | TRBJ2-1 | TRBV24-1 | CATSESSGDPSYNEQFF | TGTGCCACCAGTGAATCTAGCGGGGATCCCTCCTACAATGAGCAGTTCTTC
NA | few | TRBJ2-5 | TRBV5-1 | CASSEGMYQETQYF | TGCGCCAGCTCAGAGGGGATGTACCAAGAGACCCAGTACTTC
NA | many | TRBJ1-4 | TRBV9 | CASSVGAGATNEKLFF | TGTGCCAGCAGCGTAGGCGCCGGTGCAACTAATGAAAAACTGTTTTTT
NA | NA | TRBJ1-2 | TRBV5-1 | CASSLYHRPSVGYTF | TGCGCCAGCAGCTTGTACCACAGACCTTCAGTTGGCTACACCTTC
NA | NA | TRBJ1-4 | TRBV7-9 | CASSEPGPPRF | TGTGCCAGCAGCGAACCGGGACCGCCTCGGTTT
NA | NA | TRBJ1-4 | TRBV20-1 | CSARDTGVSNEKLFF | TGCAGTGCTAGAGATACGGGGGTTTCTAATGAAAAACTGTTTTTT
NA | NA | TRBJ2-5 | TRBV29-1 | CSVGKGLQETQYF | TGCAGCGTTGGAAAGGGGCTCCAAGAGACCCAGTACTTC